Below, 21 T cell receptor beta chains from the same sample are listed, as sequenced in a study of cytomegalovirus exposure and HLA in healthy donors. This table comes from immunoSEQ multiplex PCR, and its TCRdb copy is limited to in-frame clones, with some not included. The sample includes 97,000 or so clones, around 96% seen only once; the top ten take approximately 0.91%. The sample comprised PBMCs. The receptors shown here come from a young woman in good health and CMV-seronegative.

The chain uses TRBV7-6 and TRBJ2-1, with 11 positions matching TRBD2. The V gene end was trimmed by 4 bases and the J gene end by 8 bases; junction bases not matched to a gene: 7. CDR3 length: 15 residues. Germline V CDR1 and CDR2: SGHVS, FNYEAQ. CDR3 nucleotide sequence: TGTGCCAGCAGCTATACCGGGACTAGCGGCGATGAGCAGTTCTTC. It specifies CASSYTGTSGDEQFF.

The chain recombines TRBV7-9 with TRBJ1-3; D gene ambiguous. Trimming pared 5 bases from V and 6 bases from J, leaving 14 bases between. Germline V gives CDR1 SEHNR, CDR2 FQNEAQ (reference sequence). CDR3 length: 14 amino acids. The CDR3 DNA follows: TGTGCCAGCAGCCCTTCCGGGGTTGAAAACACCATATATTTT. This gives the protein CASSPSGVENTIYF.

This rearrangement joins TRBV14 to TRBJ1-4; tentative D call: TRBD1 (5 bases). The CDR3 is 18 amino acids. Germline V gene lookup returns CDR1 SGHDN and CDR2 FVKESK. V lost 0 bases and J 4 bases, leaving 18 bases between the germline ends. DNA for the CDR3: TGTGCCAGCAGCCAAGATGACCTAAGGGAGGGGATTAATGAAAAACTGTTTTTT. It yields the protein CASSQDDLREGINEKLFF.

This clone came up once. CDR3 residues: CASSFLSTEQFF. The CDR3 nucleotides read TGTGCCAGCAGCTTTCTATCCACTGAGCAGTTCTTC. The chain couples TRBV7-2 to TRBJ2-1; no definite D call. This CDR3 comprises 12 residues. V was clipped by 3 bases and J by 9 bases, with 9 bases between them. Germline V gives CDR1 SGHTA, CDR2 FQGNSA.

Worth noting for this clone: A read error may account for a junction end that differs from germline. The chain couples TRBV9 to TRBJ1-1, with D uncertain. The CDR3 length is 8 residues. The germline V gene has CDR1 SGDLS and CDR2 YYNGEE. In nucleotides, the CDR3 is TGTGCCAGCAGCGACAAAATATTT. Translating it yields CASSDKIF.

The V and J genes are TRBV11-3 and TRBJ2-1; the match to TRBD1 covers 7 bases. The CDR3 is 16 residues long. Germline CDR1 and CDR2: SGHNT and YENEEA. Trimming cost V 5 bases and J 0 bases; bases outside gene matches: 7. The CDR3 loop is CASSLQQGSSYNEQFF. CDR3 DNA: TGTGCCAGCAGCCTGCAACAGGGGAGCTCCTACAATGAGCAGTTCTTC.

The chain carries TRBV11-3 and TRBJ2-7; possible D gene TRBD1, 6 bases. V was pared by 6 bases and J by 4 bases, with 13 bases between. This CDR3 has 13 amino acids. The germline V gene encodes CDR1 SGHNT and CDR2 YENEEA. CDR3 protein: CASRLQGRYEQYF. CDR3 sequence (DNA): TGTGCCAGCAGGTTACAGGGCCGATACGAGCAGTACTTC.

CDR3 residues: CASSGPTGATDTQYF. The CDR3, as DNA: TGTGCCAGCAGCGGTCCTACGGGAGCCACAGATACGCAGTATTTT. The chain recombines TRBV9 with TRBJ2-3; weak D call: TRBD2 (6 bases). In germline, CDR1 is SGDLS, CDR2 YYNGEE. V was clipped by 3 bases and J by 2 bases, with 13 bases between them. The CDR3 has 15 residues.

This chain uses TRBV11-2 with TRBJ2-3, with D possibly matching TRBD2 (7 bases). The germline V gene encodes CDR1 SGHAT and CDR2 FQNNGV. The V end lost 5 bases, the J end lost 0 bases, and 12 bases lay between the germline ends. The CDR3 sequence is 15 residues long. CDR3 amino acids: CASSGGGLSTDTQYF. The CDR3 nucleotides read TGTGCCAGCAGCGGGGGGGGCCTTAGCACAGATACGCAGTATTTT. Combining the CDR3 with reference TRBV11-2 and TRBJ2-3 gives the whole variable domain EAGVAQSPRYKIIEKRQSVAFWCNPISGHATLYWYQQILGQGPKLLIQFQNNGVVDDSQLPKDRFSAERLKGVDSTLKIQPAKLEDSAVYLCASSGGGLSTDTQYFGPGTRLTVL.

The genes are TRBV10-1 and TRBJ2-5; D might be TRBD2 (5 bases). The CDR3 contains 14 residues. V was trimmed by 6 bases and J by 5 bases, leaving 16 bases between them. Looked up from germline, CDR1 is WNHNN and CDR2 is SYGVQD (reference sequence). The CDR3 loop reads CASSSGLSGETQYF. The CDR3 bases are TGCGCCAGCAGCTCTGGACTGTCGGGGGAGACCCAGTACTTC.

J is TRBJ2-5 and V is TRBV9, with a weak D call TRBD2 (5 bases). Germline V gene sequence: CDR1 SGDLS, CDR2 YYNGEE. V gave up 0 bases and J gave up 1 base, with 7 bases separating them. The CDR3 spans 14 residues. For the CDR3, the DNA is TGTGCCAGCAGCGTAGGTAGCGCCCAAGAGACCCAGTACTTC. This encodes CASSVGSAQETQYF.

The rearrangement joins TRBV6-1 to TRBJ2-1, with 10 bases lining up with TRBD2. The J segment lost 7 bases and the V segment lost 6 bases, leaving 6 bases of the junction unmatched. Germline V lookup: CDR1 MNHNS, CDR2 SASEGT. The CDR3 runs 14 residues. CDR3 sequence (DNA): TGTGCCAGCAGCCTAGCGGGAGAGTTAAATGAGCAGTTCTTC. Protein product: CASSLAGELNEQFF.

The V and J genes are TRBV5-1 and TRBJ1-2; D may be TRBD1 (6 bases). CDR3 length: 14 amino acids. CDR1 and CDR2 from the germline V gene are SGHRS and YFSETQ. V lost 3 bases and J lost 2, with 11 bases in between. The CDR3 sequence: CASSSPQGNYGYTF. For the CDR3, the DNA is TGCGCCAGCAGCTCGCCACAGGGCAACTATGGCTACACCTTC.

The chain couples TRBV7-9 to TRBJ1-2, with TRBD1 as a possible D gene (5 bases). The CDR3 contains 16 residues. The germline V gene has CDR1 SEHNR and CDR2 FQNEAQ (reference sequence). Trimming removed 5 bases from V and 4 bases from J, with 20 bases in between. The CDR3 is CASSEAGGTSAYGYTF. In DNA form, the CDR3 reads TGTGCCAGCAGCGAAGCCGGGGGGACCTCAGCCTATGGCTACACCTTC.

The chain joins TRBV7-9 to TRBJ2-7, with D maybe TRBD2 (5 bases). With 4 bases removed from V and 2 bases from J, the gap between germline ends came to 12 bases. This CDR3 has 14 residues. Germline V lookup: CDR1 SEHNR, CDR2 FQNEAQ (reference sequence). The CDR3 DNA reads TGTGCCAGCAGCTACCAGCGGCAGCCCTACGAGCAGTACTTC. It is translated as CASSYQRQPYEQYF.

V usage is TRBV13 and J usage is TRBJ2-1; D not certain. The germline V gene has CDR1 PRHDT and CDR2 FYEKMQ (reference sequence). CDR3 length equals 15 residues. V was cut by 5 bases and J by 6 bases, with 17 bases left in between. The CDR3 region has the DNA TGTGCCAGCAGCCGCCGTCCGGGTTTGGGCAATGAGCAGTTCTTC. It yields the protein CASSRRPGLGNEQFF.

This clone was observed a single time. The chain employs TRBV4-2 and TRBJ2-1; 11 bases line up with TRBD2. Germline V gene lookup returns CDR1 LGHNA and CDR2 YNFKEQ. This CDR3 has 15 residues. J lost 9 bases, V lost 2 bases, and 6 bases had no gene match. CDR3 DNA: TGTGCCAGCAGCCAAACTAGCGGGGGAAGTGGTGAGCAGTTCTTC. It is translated as CASSQTSGGSGEQFF.

V is TRBV19 and J is TRBJ1-3; D is perhaps TRBD1 (5 bases). The ends were cut back, 7 bases at V and 1 base at J, with 11 bases in the middle. The CDR3 has 14 amino acids. CDR1 is LNHDA and CDR2 is SQIVND in the germline V gene (reference sequence). CDR3 nucleotides: TGTGCCAGTACCACGCAGGGTTCTGGAAACACCATATATTTT. As protein: CASTTQGSGNTIYF. The full variable domain, completed using reference TRBV19 and TRBJ1-3, is DGGITQSPKYLFRKEGQNVTLSCEQNLNHDAMYWYRQDPGQGLRLIYYSQIVNDFQKGDIAEGYSVSREKKESFPLTVTSAQKNPTAFYLCASTTQGSGNTIYFGEGSWLTVV.

The gene calls are TRBV5-8 and TRBJ2-1; 11 bases are a match to TRBD2. The CDR3 sequence is 18 residues long. Per germline, CDR1 SGHTS and CDR2 YDEGEE. V trimming: 0 bases; J trimming: 5 bases; junction bases outside the gene matches: 10. CDR3 coding DNA: TGTGCCAGCAGCTTGGAAGGGACTAGCGGTAGGATCCACAATGAGCAGTTCTTC. Translation: CASSLEGTSGRIHNEQFF.

This chain uses TRBV7-8 with TRBJ2-7; 15 bases agree with TRBD2. V shed 5 bases, J shed 6 bases, and the junction held 8 bases outside the gene matches. This CDR3 is built from 16 residues. Germline V gene sequence: CDR1 SGHVS, CDR2 FQNEAQ. The CDR3 DNA is TGTGCCAGCAGCCCCGACCTGGGACTAGCGGGAGGCGAGCAGTACTTC. Its protein product is CASSPDLGLAGGEQYF.

V and J are TRBV5-1 and TRBJ2-2, with 13 bases lining up with TRBD2. Germline-derived CDR1 and CDR2 are SGHRS and YFSETQ. V gave up 4 bases and J gave up 3 bases; unmatched junction bases: 9. There are 18 residues in the CDR3. This CDR3 is CASSIRRLAGGDTGELFF. Written as DNA, the CDR3 is TGCGCCAGCAGCATCCGGCGACTAGCGGGGGGCGACACCGGGGAGCTGTTTTTT.